This TCR beta chain derives from a study of metastatic and nonmetastatic thyroid tumors. V was trimmed by 2 bases and J by 7 bases, leaving 7 bases between them. The CDR3 spans 12 residues. No treatment had been given to any patient before thyroid surgery. TCRdb recomputed clones from the PCR reads via MiXCR. Among about 14,000 clones listed, around 4% were seen once. The rearrangement joins TRBV12-3 or TRBV12-4 to TRBJ2-3, with D possibly TRBD1 on 5 matching bases. The TCR was taken from a female donor with papillary thyroid cancer or a benign thyroid nodule (not recorded which). Some clones in this sample may be carry-over from other donors' samples. The sample taken for sequencing was tumor tissue. CDR3 sequence: CASSLRTNTQYF. CDR3 DNA sequence: TGTGCCAGCAGTTTACGGACAAATACGCAGTATTTT.